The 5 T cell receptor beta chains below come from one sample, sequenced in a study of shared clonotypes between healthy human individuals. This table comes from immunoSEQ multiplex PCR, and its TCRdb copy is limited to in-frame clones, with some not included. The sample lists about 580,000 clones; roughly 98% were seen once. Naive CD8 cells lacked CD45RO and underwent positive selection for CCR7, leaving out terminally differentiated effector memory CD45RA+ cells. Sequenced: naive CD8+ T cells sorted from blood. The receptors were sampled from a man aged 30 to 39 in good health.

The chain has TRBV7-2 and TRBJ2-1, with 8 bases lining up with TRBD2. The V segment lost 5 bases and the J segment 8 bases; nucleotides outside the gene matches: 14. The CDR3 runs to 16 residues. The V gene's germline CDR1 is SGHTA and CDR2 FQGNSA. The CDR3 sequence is CASSPRDGRARYEQFF. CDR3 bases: TGTGCCAGCAGCCCCCGAGACGGGAGGGCTAGGTATGAGCAGTTCTTC.

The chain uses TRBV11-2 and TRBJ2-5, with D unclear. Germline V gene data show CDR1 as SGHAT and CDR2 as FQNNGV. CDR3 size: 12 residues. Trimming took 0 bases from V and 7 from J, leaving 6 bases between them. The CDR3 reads CASSLEGATQYF. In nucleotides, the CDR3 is TGTGCCAGCAGCTTAGAAGGTGCGACCCAGTACTTC.

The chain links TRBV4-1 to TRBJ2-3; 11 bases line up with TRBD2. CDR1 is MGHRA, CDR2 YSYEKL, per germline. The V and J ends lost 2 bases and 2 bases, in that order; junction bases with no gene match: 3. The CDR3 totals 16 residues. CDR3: CASSQLAGGDTDTQYF. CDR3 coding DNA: TGCGCCAGCAGCCAATTAGCGGGAGGGGACACAGATACGCAGTATTTT.

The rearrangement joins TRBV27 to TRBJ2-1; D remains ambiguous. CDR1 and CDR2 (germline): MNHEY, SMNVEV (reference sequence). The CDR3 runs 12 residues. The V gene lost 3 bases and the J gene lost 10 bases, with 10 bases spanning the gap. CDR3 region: CASSFTDREQFF. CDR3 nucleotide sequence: TGTGCCAGCAGTTTCACGGACCGGGAGCAGTTCTTC.

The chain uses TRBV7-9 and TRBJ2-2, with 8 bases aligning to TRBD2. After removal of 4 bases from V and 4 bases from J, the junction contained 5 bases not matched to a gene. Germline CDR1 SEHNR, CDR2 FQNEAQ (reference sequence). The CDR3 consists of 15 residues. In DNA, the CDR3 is TGTGCCAGCAGCTCTCGGGCGGGAGGCACCGGGGAGCTGTTTTTT. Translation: CASSSRAGGTGELFF.